Listed below are T cell receptor beta chains from one sample, sequenced in a study of cytomegalovirus exposure and HLA in healthy donors. Profiling relied on immunoSEQ multiplex PCR, and the TCRdb table lists in-frame clones only, not all of them. The sample shows 95,000 to 150,000 clones, approximately 15% of them seen only once. The sample consisted of PBMCs. Receptors were obtained from a woman between 18 and 29 years old in good health and CMV-seronegative. CDR3s include the opening cysteine and the closing phenylalanine or tryptophan. The D gene is left open where the match is weak. Not all rows give a size; the values are once, few, many and, for expanded clones, a class.

d_call,v_call,j_call,clone_size,cdr3_aa,cdr3_nt
NA,TRBV12-5,TRBJ2-5,few,CASGLFGGETQYF,TGTGCTAGTGGTTTGTTCGGGGGAGAGACCCAGTACTTC
NA,TRBV7-9,TRBJ2-7,few,CASSIHGYEQYF,TGTGCCAGCAGCATTCACGGGTACGAGCAGTACTTC
NA,TRBV30,TRBJ1-4,NA,CAWSVWGPREKLFF,TGTGCCTGGAGTGTGTGGGGGCCTCGGGAAAAACTGTTTTTT
NA,TRBV5-4,TRBJ2-7,NA,CASSFNEQYF,TGTGCCAGCAGCTTCAACGAGCAGTACTTC
NA,TRBV7-2,TRBJ2-7,NA,CASSSTGSHEQYF,TGTGCCAGCAGCTCAACAGGGTCCCACGAGCAGTACTTC
TRBD1,TRBV4-2,TRBJ1-3,NA,CASSQGYRDSSSGNTIYF,TGTGCCAGCAGCCAAGGATACCGGGACAGTAGTTCTGGAAACACCATATATTTT
TRBD2,TRBV15,TRBJ2-7,few,CATSRGGGGLARFYEQYF,TGTGCCACCAGCAGAGGTGGGGGAGGACTAGCACGGTTCTACGAGCAGTACTTC
TRBD1,TRBV5-1,TRBJ1-2,NA,CASSLGDRGNGYTF,TGCGCCAGCAGCTTAGGGGACAGGGGAAATGGCTACACCTTC
TRBD2,TRBV30,TRBJ2-7,NA,CAWTPPGLAGAYEQYF,TGTGCCTGGACCCCCCCGGGGCTAGCGGGAGCCTACGAGCAGTACTTC
TRBD2,TRBV5-1,TRBJ2-3,few,CASSLVTSGGARDTQYF,TGCGCCAGCAGCTTGGTGACTAGCGGGGGGGCTAGAGATACGCAGTATTTT
TRBD1,TRBV19,TRBJ1-5,NA,CASRGGQGRNQPQHF,TGTGCCAGTCGTGGAGGACAGGGGAGAAATCAGCCCCAGCATTTT
NA,TRBV21-1,TRBJ2-1,NA,CASSKGDRDNEQFF,TGTGCCAGCAGCAAAGGGGACAGGGACAATGAGCAGTTCTTC
TRBD1,TRBV13,TRBJ1-6,few,CASSPSGTGYNSPLHF,TGTGCCAGCAGCCCATCAGGGACAGGATATAATTCACCCCTCCACTTT
TRBD2,TRBV30,TRBJ2-1,NA,CAWSEGASGVNNEQFF,TGTGCCTGGAGTGAGGGGGCTAGCGGGGTAAATAATGAGCAGTTCTTC
NA,TRBV5-4,TRBJ1-4,few,CASSLGPNEKLFF,TGTGCCAGCAGCTTGGGGCCTAATGAAAAACTGTTTTTT
NA,TRBV29-1,TRBJ2-7,few,CSVEEQGRYEQYF,TGCAGCGTTGAAGAACAGGGGAGGTACGAGCAGTACTTC
NA,TRBV5-1,TRBJ2-1,NA,CASSSQLAPVRDEQFF,TGCGCCAGCAGCTCCCAACTAGCCCCGGTGCGGGATGAGCAGTTCTTC
TRBD2,TRBV29-1,TRBJ2-7,NA,CSAEREGRGEQYF,TGCAGCGCCGAGCGGGAGGGCCGGGGCGAGCAGTACTTC
NA,TRBV13,TRBJ1-1,few,CASTPLGPDPAFF,TGTGCCAGCACCCCCCTGGGCCCAGATCCGGCTTTCTTT
NA,TRBV29-1,TRBJ2-2,NA,CSAARQNTGELFF,TGCAGCGCCGCCAGGCAGAACACCGGGGAGCTGTTTTTT
TRBD1,TRBV28,TRBJ2-1,few,CASSSPGQGAVNEQFF,TGTGCCAGCAGTTCACCGGGACAGGGGGCGGTCAATGAGCAGTTCTTC
NA,TRBV9,TRBJ2-7,NA,CASSVEARWYEQYF,TGTGCCAGCAGCGTAGAGGCCAGGTGGTACGAGCAGTACTTC
TRBD2,TRBV10-3,TRBJ2-1,NA,CAISEEDVAGVYNEQFF,TGTGCCATCAGTGAGGAGGATGTAGCGGGAGTCTACAATGAGCAGTTCTTC
NA,TRBV10-3,TRBJ1-1,NA,CAISESNRDTEAFF,TGTGCCATCAGTGAGTCAAACAGGGACACTGAAGCTTTCTTT
NA,TRBV7-9,TRBJ1-1,few,CASSYDTVGVWTEAFF,TGTGCCAGCAGCTATGACACCGTAGGGGTTTGGACTGAAGCTTTCTTT
NA,TRBV4-2,TRBJ2-7,few,CASSLSGFSDEQYF,TGTGCCAGCAGCCTTTCGGGTTTTTCCGACGAGCAGTACTTC